This TCR beta chain was documented in a study of T-cell reconstitution after alpha-beta-depleted transplantation in children. Study-wide findings and caveats: Newly generated T cells supplied most T-cell counts and diversity one year post-transplant.

This CDR3 spans 16 amino acids. Trimming took 4 bases from V and 6 from J; bases not matched to a gene: 10. CDR1 and CDR2 from the germline V gene are SGHDT and YYEEEE. A TCRbeta library incorporating unique molecular identifiers was prepared. One entry per CDR3 protein, called by TCRdb with MiXCR from the PCR reads. The sample yields 600,000 to 800,000 distinct CDR3 sequences, about an eighth seen once. Of note for this clonotype: The target antigen is unknown.

This sequence originates from a girl aged 2 to 9 with congenital amegakaryocytic thrombocytopenia, due to receive a stem cell transplant. The sequenced sample was PBMCs, obtained before TCRalphabeta/CD19-depleted stem cell transplant. This chain connects TRBV5-6 to TRBJ2-2; 9 positions agree with TRBD1. The CDR3 loop is CASSPPDRGLAGELFF. The DNA of the CDR3 is TGTGCCAGCAGCCCCCCGGACAGGGGTTTGGCCGGGGAGCTGTTTTTT.